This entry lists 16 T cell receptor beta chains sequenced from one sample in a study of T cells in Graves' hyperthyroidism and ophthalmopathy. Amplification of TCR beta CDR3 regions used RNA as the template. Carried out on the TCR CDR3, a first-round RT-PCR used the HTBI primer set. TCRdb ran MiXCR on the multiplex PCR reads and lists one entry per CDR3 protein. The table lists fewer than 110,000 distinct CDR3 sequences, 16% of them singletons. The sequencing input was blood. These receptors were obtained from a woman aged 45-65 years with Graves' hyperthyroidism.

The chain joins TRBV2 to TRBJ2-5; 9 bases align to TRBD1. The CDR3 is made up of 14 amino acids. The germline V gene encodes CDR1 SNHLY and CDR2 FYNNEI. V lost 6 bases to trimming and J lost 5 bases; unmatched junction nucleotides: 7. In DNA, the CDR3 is TGTGCCAGCAGGGACAGGGGCTTGGGGGAGACCCAGTACTTC. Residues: CASRDRGLGETQYF.

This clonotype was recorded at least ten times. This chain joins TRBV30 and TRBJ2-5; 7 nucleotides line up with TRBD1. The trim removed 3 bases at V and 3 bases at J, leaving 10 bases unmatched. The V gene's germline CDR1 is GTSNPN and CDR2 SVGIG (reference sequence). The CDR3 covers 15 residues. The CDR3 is CAWSLKTGTKETQYF. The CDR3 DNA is TGTGCCTGGAGCCTGAAGACAGGGACAAAAGAGACCCAGTACTTC.

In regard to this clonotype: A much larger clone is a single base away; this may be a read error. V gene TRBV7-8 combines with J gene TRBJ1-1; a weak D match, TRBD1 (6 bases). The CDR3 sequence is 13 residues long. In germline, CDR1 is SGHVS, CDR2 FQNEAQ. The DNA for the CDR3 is TGTGCCAGCTCCTCCCAGGGGAACACTGAAGCTTCCTTT. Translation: CASSSQGNTEASF.

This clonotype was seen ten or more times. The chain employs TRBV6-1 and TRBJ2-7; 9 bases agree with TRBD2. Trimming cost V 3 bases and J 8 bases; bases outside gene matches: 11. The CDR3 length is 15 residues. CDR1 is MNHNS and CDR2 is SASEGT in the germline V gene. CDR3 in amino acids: CASSEGTSHSAKQYV. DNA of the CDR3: TGTGCCAGCAGTGAGGGGACTAGCCATTCAGCCAAGCAGTACGTC.

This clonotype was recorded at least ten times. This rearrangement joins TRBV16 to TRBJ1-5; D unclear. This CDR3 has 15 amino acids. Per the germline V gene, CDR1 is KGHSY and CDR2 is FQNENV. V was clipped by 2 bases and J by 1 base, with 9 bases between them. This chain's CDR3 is CASSQGSLSNQPQHF. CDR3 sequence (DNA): TGTGCCAGCAGCCAAGGAAGTCTCAGCAATCAGCCCCAGCATTTT.

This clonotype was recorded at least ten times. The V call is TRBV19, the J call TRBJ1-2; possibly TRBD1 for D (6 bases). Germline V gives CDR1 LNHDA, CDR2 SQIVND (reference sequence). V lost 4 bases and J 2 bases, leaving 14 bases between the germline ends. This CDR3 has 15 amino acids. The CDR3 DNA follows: TGTGCCAGTAGTAGCCACAGGGAGGGGAACTATGGCTACACCTTC. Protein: CASSSHREGNYGYTF.

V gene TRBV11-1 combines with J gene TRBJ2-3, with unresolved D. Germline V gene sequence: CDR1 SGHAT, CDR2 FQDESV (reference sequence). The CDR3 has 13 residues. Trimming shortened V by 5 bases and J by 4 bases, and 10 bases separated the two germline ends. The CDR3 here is CASSPHEADTQYF. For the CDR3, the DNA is TGTGCCAGCAGCCCCCATGAGGCAGATACGCAGTATTTT.

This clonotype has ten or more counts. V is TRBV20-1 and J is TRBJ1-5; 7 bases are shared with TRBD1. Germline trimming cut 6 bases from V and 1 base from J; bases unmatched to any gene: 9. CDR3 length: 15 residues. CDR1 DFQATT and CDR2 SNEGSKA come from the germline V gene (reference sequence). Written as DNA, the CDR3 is TGCAGTGCCTTATTAGAGACAGGGAGCAATCAGCCCCAGCATTTT. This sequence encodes CSALLETGSNQPQHF.

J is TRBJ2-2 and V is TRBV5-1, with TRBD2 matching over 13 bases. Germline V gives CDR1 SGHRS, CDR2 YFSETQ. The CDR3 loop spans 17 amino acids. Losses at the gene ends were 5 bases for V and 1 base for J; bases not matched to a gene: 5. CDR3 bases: TGCGCCAGCAGGACCGGGACTAGCGGGGTGAACACCGGGGAGCTGTTTTTT. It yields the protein CASRTGTSGVNTGELFF.

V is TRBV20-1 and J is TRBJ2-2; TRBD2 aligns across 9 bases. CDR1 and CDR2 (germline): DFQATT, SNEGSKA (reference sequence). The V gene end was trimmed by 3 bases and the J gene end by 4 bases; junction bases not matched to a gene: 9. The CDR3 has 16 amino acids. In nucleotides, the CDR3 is TGCAGTGCTAGTGCGGGAGGGCCATCTTTCACCGGGGAGCTGTTTTTT. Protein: CSASAGGPSFTGELFF.

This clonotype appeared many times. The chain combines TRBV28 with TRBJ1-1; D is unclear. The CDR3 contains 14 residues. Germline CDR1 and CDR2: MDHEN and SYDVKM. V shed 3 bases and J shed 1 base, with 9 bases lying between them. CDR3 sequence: CASSFGNRNTEAFF. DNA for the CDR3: TGTGCCAGCAGTTTTGGAAACAGGAACACTGAAGCTTTCTTT.

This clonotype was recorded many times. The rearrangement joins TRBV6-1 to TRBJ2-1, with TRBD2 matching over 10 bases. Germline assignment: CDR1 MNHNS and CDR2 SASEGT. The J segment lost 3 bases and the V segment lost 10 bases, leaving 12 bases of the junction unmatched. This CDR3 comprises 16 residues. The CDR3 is CATHPLAGGNYNEQFF. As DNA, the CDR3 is TGTGCCACCCACCCCTTAGCGGGAGGAAACTACAATGAGCAGTTCTTC.

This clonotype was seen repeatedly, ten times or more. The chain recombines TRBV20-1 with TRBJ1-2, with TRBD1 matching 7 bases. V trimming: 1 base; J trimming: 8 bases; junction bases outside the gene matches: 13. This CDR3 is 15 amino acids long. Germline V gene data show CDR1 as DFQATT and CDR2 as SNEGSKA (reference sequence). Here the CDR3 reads CSARVLDRRGGGYTF. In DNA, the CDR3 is TGCAGTGCTAGAGTGTTGGACAGGCGTGGGGGAGGCTACACCTTC.

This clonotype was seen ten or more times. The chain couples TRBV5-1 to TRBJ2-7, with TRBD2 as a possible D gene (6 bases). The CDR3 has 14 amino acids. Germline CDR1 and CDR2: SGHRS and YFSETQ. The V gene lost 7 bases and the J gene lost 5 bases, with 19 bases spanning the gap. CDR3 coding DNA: TGCGCCAGCCGCTGGGAGGCTTCCCGCAACGAGCAGTACTTC. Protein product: CASRWEASRNEQYF.

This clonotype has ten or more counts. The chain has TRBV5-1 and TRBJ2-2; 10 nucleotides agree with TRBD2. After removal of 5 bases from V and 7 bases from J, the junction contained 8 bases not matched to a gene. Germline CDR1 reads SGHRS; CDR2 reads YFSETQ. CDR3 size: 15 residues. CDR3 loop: CASRPRLAGDGELFF. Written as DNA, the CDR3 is TGCGCCAGCAGGCCCCGGCTAGCGGGAGACGGGGAGCTGTTTTTT.

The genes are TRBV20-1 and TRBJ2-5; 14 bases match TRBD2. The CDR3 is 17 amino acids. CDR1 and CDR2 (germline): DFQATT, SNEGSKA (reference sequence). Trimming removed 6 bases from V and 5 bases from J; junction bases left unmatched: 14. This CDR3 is CSAPGTGTSGGNETQYF. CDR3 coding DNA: TGCAGTGCCCCCGGGACCGGGACTAGCGGGGGAAATGAGACCCAGTACTTC.